The rows below give T cell receptor beta chains drawn from one sample of a study of OX40 agonist ivuxolimab in advanced cancers. Repertoires were generated with immunoSEQ multiplex PCR, while TCRdb's copy carries only in-frame clones and drops some. In the table there are roughly 23,000 clones, under 85% of which are singletons. Sequencing was performed on CD4+ or CD8+ T cells sorted from blood, taken in a trial of the OX40 agonist ivuxolimab. The receptors come from an adult with an advanced solid tumor such as melanoma, head and neck, liver or kidney cancer. Each CDR3 is given with its conserved first and last residue. Each record gives: J gene, clone size, D gene, V gene, CDR3 protein, CDR3 DNA. D genes are given only for firm matches. Only part of the rows carry a size: once, few, many, or a class if the clone is expanded.

>TRBJ2-7|-|-|TRBV7-6
CASSSRGGAYEQYF
TGTGCCAGCAGCTCGAGGGGAGGCGCCTACGAGCAGTACTTC
>TRBJ2-7|-|-|TRBV2
CASSDEAAPYEQYF
TGTGCCAGCAGTGACGAGGCAGCTCCCTACGAGCAGTACTTC
>TRBJ2-7|-|-|TRBV4-1
CAPKWQGSDEQYF
TGCGCCCCGAAGTGGCAGGGGTCCGACGAGCAGTACTTC
>TRBJ2-1|-|TRBD1|TRBV29-1
CSVEDWDRGGNEQFF
TGCAGCGTAGAGGATTGGGACAGGGGGGGTAATGAGCAGTTCTTC
>TRBJ2-5|-|-|TRBV4-1
CASSGSTGEGETQYF
TGCGCCAGCAGCGGGTCTACAGGGGAGGGAGAGACCCAGTACTTC
>TRBJ2-7|medium-sized|-|TRBV15
CATSRDASAVEQYF
TGTGCCACCAGCAGAGATGCTAGCGCGGTCGAGCAGTACTTC
>TRBJ1-1|medium-sized|-|TRBV6-5
CASSYRQMNTEAFF
TGTGCCAGCAGTTATAGGCAGATGAACACTGAAGCTTTCTTT
>TRBJ1-2|-|-|TRBV18
CASSPKQANYGYTF
TGTGCCAGCTCACCTAAACAGGCAAACTATGGCTACACCTTC
>TRBJ2-7|few|TRBD1|TRBV5-1
CASSGGTGGRYEQYF
TGCGCCAGCAGCGGGGGGACAGGGGGCCGCTACGAGCAGTACTTC
>TRBJ2-3|-|-|TRBV30
CAWNQDPGADTQYF
TGTGCCTGGAACCAGGACCCAGGGGCAGATACGCAGTATTTT
>TRBJ1-2|-|-|TRBV19
CASVSGTVGYTF
TGTGCCAGCGTCTCCGGGACTGTTGGCTACACCTTC
>TRBJ1-2|-|-|TRBV6-6
CATNPQGVYGYTF
TGTGCCACGAATCCCCAGGGCGTCTATGGCTACACCTTC
>TRBJ2-2|-|TRBD1|TRBV11-2
CASMGQGSTGELFF
TGTGCCAGCATGGGACAGGGGAGCACCGGGGAGCTGTTTTTT
>TRBJ2-1|-|-|TRBV27
CASSEGWEQFF
TGTGCCAGCAGTGAGGGGTGGGAGCAGTTCTTC
>TRBJ2-1|-|TRBD2|TRBV29-1
CSVEASGYSRFF
TGCAGCGTTGAGGCTAGCGGGTACTCCCGGTTCTTC
>TRBJ2-3|-|TRBD2|TRBV13
CASSPSAGVTDTQYF
TGTGCCAGCAGCCCTTCAGCGGGGGTCACAGATACGCAGTATTTT
>TRBJ2-3|-|-|TRBV14
CASSQGLADTQYF
TGTGCCAGCAGCCAAGGGCTAGCGGATACGCAGTATTTT
>TRBJ2-3|-|-|TRBV7-9
CASSRTSSTDTQYF
TGTGCCAGCAGCCGTACATCTAGCACAGATACGCAGTATTTT
>TRBJ2-1|-|-|TRBV25-1
CASGKDSYNEQFF
TGTGCCAGCGGCAAGGACAGCTACAATGAGCAGTTCTTC
>TRBJ2-1|-|-|TRBV7-9
CASSSQYLPYNEQFF
TGTGCCAGCAGCTCTCAATATTTGCCCTACAATGAGCAGTTCTTC
>TRBJ2-3|few|TRBD1|TRBV18
CASSPGQGTDTQYF
TGTGCCAGCTCACCGGGACAGGGGACAGATACGCAGTATTTT
>TRBJ2-2|-|-|TRBV2
CASSERGGPNTGELFF
TGTGCCAGCAGTGAGAGAGGCGGACCGAACACCGGGGAGCTGTTTTTT
>TRBJ2-3|-|-|TRBV23-1
CASSQLKRHKSTDTQYF
TGCGCCAGCAGTCAATTGAAGAGACATAAGAGCACAGATACGCAGTATTTT
>TRBJ2-2|-|-|TRBV5-1
CASSLTTGELFF
TGCGCCAGCAGCTTGACCACCGGGGAGCTGTTTTTT
>TRBJ2-7|once|-|TRBV6-5
CAAGNYEQYF
TGTGCCGCAGGGAACTACGAGCAGTACTTC
>TRBJ2-1|-|-|TRBV6-5
CASSPRGSSYNEQFF
TGTGCCAGCAGCCCCCGGGGGAGCTCCTACAATGAGCAGTTCTTC
>TRBJ2-5|-|TRBD2|TRBV11-2
CASSFSGASGETQYF
TGTGCCAGCAGCTTTAGCGGGGCCTCGGGGGAGACCCAGTACTTC
>TRBJ2-1|-|TRBD2|TRBV6-5
CASSYALAGGRNEQFF
TGTGCCAGCAGTTACGCGCTAGCGGGAGGGCGGAATGAGCAGTTCTTC
>TRBJ1-5|-|TRBD1|TRBV28
CASRTGGYVNQPQHF
TGTGCCAGTCGGACAGGGGGCTATGTAAATCAGCCCCAGCATTTT
>TRBJ2-1|-|TRBD2|TRBV5-1
CASSFAGGYNEQFF
TGCGCCAGCAGCTTTGCGGGAGGGTACAATGAGCAGTTCTTC
>TRBJ1-5|-|-|TRBV27
CASSGGGGGNQPQHF
TGTGCCAGCAGCGGAGGGGGGGGAGGCAATCAGCCCCAGCATTTT
>TRBJ1-1|-|TRBD1|TRBV6-7
CATNRGQPYTEAFF
TGTGCCACCAACAGGGGACAGCCTTACACTGAAGCTTTCTTT
>TRBJ2-5|-|TRBD2|TRBV2
CASNGPAGGETQYF
TGTGCCAGCAACGGGCCAGCGGGAGGAGAGACCCAGTACTTC
>TRBJ1-1|-|-|TRBV19
CASRSGVNTEAFF
TGTGCCAGTAGGTCCGGGGTGAACACTGAAGCTTTCTTT
>TRBJ2-2|-|-|TRBV6-1
CASSEGEHRGAVF
TGTGCCAGCAGTGAAGGGGAGCACCGGGGAGCTGTTTTT
>TRBJ2-2|-|-|TRBV10-3
CAITPRPDTGELFF
TGTGCCATCACCCCCCGGCCAGACACCGGGGAGCTGTTTTTT
>TRBJ2-1|-|-|TRBV10-3
CAISESTNNEQFF
TGTGCCATCAGTGAGTCGACAAACAATGAGCAGTTCTTC
>TRBJ2-7|few|-|TRBV7-9
CASSLRAGRYEQYF
TGTGCCAGCAGCTTAAGGGCAGGGCGGTACGAGCAGTACTTC
>TRBJ2-7|-|TRBD1|TRBV9
CASSQPGTAPYEQYF
TGTGCCAGCAGCCAACCCGGGACAGCACCTTACGAGCAGTACTTC
>TRBJ1-1|-|-|TRBV6-1
CASSEARGIMNTEAFF
TGTGCCAGCAGTGAAGCCCGAGGGATAATGAACACTGAAGCTTTCTTT
>TRBJ2-1|-|TRBD2|TRBV10-3
CAISEGTSGGPYNEQFF
TGTGCCATCAGTGAGGGGACTAGCGGGGGCCCCTACAATGAGCAGTTCTTC
>TRBJ1-1|few|-|TRBV21-1
CASSRQEMNTEAFF
TGTGCCAGCAGCAGACAGGAGATGAACACTGAAGCTTTCTTT
>TRBJ2-7|-|-|TRBV5-4
CASSLEASGEQYF
TGTGCCAGCAGCTTAGAAGCGAGTGGGGAGCAGTACTTC
>TRBJ2-7|-|-|TRBV10-2
CASTLTRGSYEQYF
TGCGCCAGCACCCTAACCCGGGGCTCCTACGAGCAGTACTTC
>TRBJ2-7|medium-sized|-|TRBV4-1
CASSQELSSGTYEQYF
TGCGCCAGCAGCCAAGAGTTGAGTAGCGGTACCTACGAGCAGTACTTC
>TRBJ2-1|-|-|TRBV27
CASSFRHNEQFF
TGTGCCAGCAGTTTTAGGCACAATGAGCAGTTCTTC
>TRBJ1-4|-|TRBD1|TRBV5-4
CASSRRTGGIEKLFF
TGTGCCAGCAGTCGCAGGACAGGGGGAATTGAAAAACTGTTTTTT
>TRBJ1-5|-|-|TRBV5-1
CASSPWVGEQPQHF
TGCGCCAGCAGCCCGTGGGTAGGCGAACAGCCCCAGCATTTT